This T cell receptor (beta chain) emerged from a study of T cell repertoires in cytomegalovirus infection. Whole-study results and caveats: The study found HLA-C-restricted CMV-specific TCR beta clonotypes dominating the ex vivo response.

Using its own MiXCR run on the reads, TCRdb lists one record per CDR3 protein. The table has 100,000 or so distinct CDR3 sequences, more than 20% seen once; the top ten hold 30% to 40%. The V end was cut by 5 bases, the J end by 0 bases, with 10 bases between. The CDR3 totals 14 residues. Per the germline V gene, CDR1 is SGHRS and CDR2 is YFSETQ. To note about this clonotype: Its antigen is as yet unknown.

This rearrangement joins TRBV5-1 to TRBJ2-3; the D is unclear. The TCR comes from a human donor in good health (CMV status not recorded). Some clones in this sample may be carry-over from other donors' samples. Sequencing was carried out using CD8+ T cells from PBMCs. This CDR3 is CASSIGDSTDTQYF. The CDR3 nucleotides read TGCGCCAGCAGTATCGGTGACAGCACAGATACGCAGTATTTT.